This TCR beta chain emerged from a study of control samples from healthy donors and cancer patients. The table came from immunoSEQ multiplex PCR; TCRdb's copy has only in-frame clones and leaves some out. The sample lists some 34,000 clones, roughly 92% occurring once. The CDR3 length is 13 residues. V was trimmed by 10 bases and J by 7 bases, leaving 17 bases between them. Germline V gene sequence: CDR1 MNHEY, CDR2 SVGAGI. This sequence joins TRBV6-5 and TRBJ1-5, with a possible D match to TRBD1 (6 bases). The receptor comes from a middle-aged man with colorectal cancer. Sequenced: PBMCs. The CDR3 region has the DNA TGTGCCACCCGAGGGGGGTTAGGGCAGCCCCAGCATTTT. It encodes CATRGGLGQPQHF.